The 3 T cell receptor beta chains below all came from one sample that was sequenced in a study of cytomegalovirus exposure and HLA in healthy donors. It was with 60 Vbeta and 13 Jbeta primers that the PCR ran. The method was immunoSEQ multiplex PCR; TCRdb's version includes in-frame clones alone and lacks a portion of them. The sample lists some 170,000 clones, roughly four fifths seen once, with over 0.95% in the top ten. The sequencing input was PBMCs. The receptors stem from a woman aged 40 to 55 in good health and CMV-seronegative.

The chain employs TRBV6-1 and TRBJ2-1, with TRBD1 as a possible D gene (5 bases). Germline V gene sequence: CDR1 MNHNS, CDR2 SASEGT. V was clipped by 6 bases and J by 9 bases, with 21 bases between them. CDR3 size: 15 residues. The CDR3 DNA sequence: TGTGCCAGCAGACTCCATCTACAGGATTCTGGTGAGCAGTTCTTC. This translates into CASRLHLQDSGEQFF.

This clone has just a few counts. The chain couples TRBV5-1 to TRBJ2-7, with 9 bases that match TRBD1. The length of the CDR3 is 13 residues. The V gene end was trimmed by 2 bases and the J gene end by 9 bases; junction bases not matched to a gene: 6. In germline, CDR1 is SGHRS, CDR2 YFSETQ. CDR3 DNA: TGCGCCAGCAGCTTTTCGGGACAGGGTCGGCAGTACTTC. It is translated as CASSFSGQGRQYF.

The count of this clone is one. The chain joins TRBV5-1 to TRBJ2-5; weak D call: TRBD2 (5 bases). The CDR3 extends over 14 amino acids. V lost 4 bases and J 0 bases, leaving 10 bases between the germline ends. Germline assignment: CDR1 SGHRS and CDR2 YFSETQ. CDR3 sequence: CASSLSRDQETQYF. CDR3 in DNA: TGCGCCAGCAGCCTCTCGAGGGACCAAGAGACCCAGTACTTC.